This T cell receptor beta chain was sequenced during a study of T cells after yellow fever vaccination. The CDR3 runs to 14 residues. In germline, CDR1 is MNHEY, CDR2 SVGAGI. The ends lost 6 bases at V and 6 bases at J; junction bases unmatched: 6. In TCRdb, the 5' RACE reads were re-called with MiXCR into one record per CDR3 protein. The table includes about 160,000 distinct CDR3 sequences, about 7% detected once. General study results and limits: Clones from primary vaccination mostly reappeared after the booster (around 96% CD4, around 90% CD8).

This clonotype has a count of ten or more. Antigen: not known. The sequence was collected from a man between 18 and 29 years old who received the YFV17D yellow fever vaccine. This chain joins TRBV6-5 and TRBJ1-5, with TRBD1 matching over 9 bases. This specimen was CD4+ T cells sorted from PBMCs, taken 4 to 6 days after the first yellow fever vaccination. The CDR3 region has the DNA TGTGCCAGCAGAAGGACAGGGGCAGTTCAGCCCCAGCATTTT. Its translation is CASRRTGAVQPQHF.